This T cell receptor beta chain was sequenced in a study of blood T cell repertoires in COVID-19. Overall study context: Acute and convalescent COVID-19 specimens originated in the United States, Italy and Spain. Sources were T cells, B-cell-depleted T cells, or PBMCs; the material itself was cDNA or gDNA.

Per the authors' pipeline: The authors estimated nucleated cell counts from reference gene primer amplification. The repertoire was sequenced with immunoSEQ multiplex PCR; TCRdb's copy has only in-frame clones and lacks some. V and J calls and clone size are those listed in that table; D and trimming were worked out from the DNA. The repertoire holds approximately 99,000 clones, with around 74% as singletons. V lost 0 bases and J lost 6; bases outside the gene matches: 12. This CDR3 region has 18 residues. CDR1 and CDR2 (germline): LGHNA, YNFKEQ. This rearrangement joins TRBV4-2 to TRBJ2-2; TRBD2 aligns across 8 bases. This TCR came from a woman at least 80 years old with active or convalescent COVID-19. Sample: peripheral blood. CDR3 in amino acids: CASSQDNAGLGSAGELFF. The DNA of the CDR3 is TGTGCCAGCAGCCAAGATAATGCGGGACTAGGGTCGGCCGGGGAGCTGTTTTTT.